The 27 T cell receptor beta chains reported below all come from one sample, sequenced in a study of regulatory T cells in long-lasting Graves disease. The time point denotes: newly diagnosed GD, antithyroid drugs for less than 3 months. Extracted RNA from PBMCs served as the source of the TCR library. Through Arm-PCR of CDR3 regions and iRepertoire HTBI primers, TCR beta libraries were built. Each CDR3 protein is one row after TCRdb ran MiXCR on the multiplex PCR reads. Found here are fewer than 550,000 distinct CDR3 sequences, 15% to 20% of them singletons; the top ten hold 23%. This sample was also put to use in a study of T cells in Graves' hyperthyroidism and ophthalmopathy.

The source material was peripheral blood mononuclear cells (PBMCs), sampled at new diagnosis, from a patient treated with antithyroid drugs. The receptor source for this set is a woman between 18 and 29 years old with Graves disease.

This clonotype showed up many times. The V and J genes are TRBV20-1 and TRBJ2-5, with D perhaps assigned TRBD1 or TRBD2 (7 bases each). The CDR3 contains 14 residues. The ends were cut back, 3 bases at V and 2 bases at J, with 13 bases in the middle. Germline V gene data show CDR1 as DFQATT and CDR2 as SNEGSKA (reference sequence). DNA of the CDR3: TGCAGTGCTAGGACAGGGAGGGAACAAGAGACCCAGTACTTC. Translation: CSARTGREQETQYF.

The rearrangement uses TRBV6-5 and TRBJ1-1; D is undetermined. The CDR3 contains 16 residues. Trimming stripped 0 bases from V and 1 base from J, with 12 bases between. The V gene's germline CDR1 is MNHEY and CDR2 SVGAGI. The CDR3 reads CASSYSLGGGNTEAFF. CDR3 DNA sequence: TGTGCCAGCAGTTACTCCTTAGGTGGCGGGAACACTGAAGCTTTCTTT.

The table lists this clonotype with many counts. The rearrangement uses TRBV27 and TRBJ2-1, with a possible D match to TRBD2 (6 bases). Trimming took off 5 bases at V and 4 bases at J, with 9 bases between the two ends. The V gene's germline CDR1 is MNHEY and CDR2 SMNVEV (reference sequence). This CDR3 comprises 13 residues. The CDR3 nucleotides read TGTGCCAGCAGTACCGGACTATACAATGAGCAGTTCTTC. Translated: CASSTGLYNEQFF.

This clonotype was counted ten times or more. The genes are TRBV6-2 or TRBV6-3 and TRBJ2-1; 7 nucleotides line up with TRBD2. CDR1 and CDR2 (germline): MNHEY, SVGEGT. The V segment lost 3 bases and the J segment 4 bases; nucleotides outside the gene matches: 3. The CDR3 extends over 14 amino acids. The CDR3 loop reads CASSYKRDYNEQFF. In nucleotides, the CDR3 is TGTGCCAGCAGTTATAAGCGGGATTACAATGAGCAGTTCTTC.

This clonotype was picked up a small number of times. The chain joins TRBV20-1 to TRBJ2-1, with a weak D call TRBD1 (6 bases). Trimming shortened V by 5 bases and J by 4 bases, and 9 bases separated the two germline ends. The CDR3 loop spans 12 amino acids. In germline, CDR1 is DFQATT, CDR2 SNEGSKA (reference sequence). The chain's CDR3 is CSASDRYNEQFF. CDR3 coding DNA: TGCAGTGCTTCCGACAGGTACAATGAGCAGTTCTTC.

This clonotype occurred many times. This chain joins TRBV3-1 and TRBJ2-7; no reliable D call. The CDR3 is 16 amino acids. The germline V gene has CDR1 LGHDT and CDR2 YNNKEL (reference sequence). V was trimmed by 1 base and J by 5 bases, leaving 18 bases between them. The CDR3 sequence is CASSQGEDGPLHEQYF. CDR3 bases: TGTGCCAGCAGCCAAGGAGAGGATGGCCCCCTCCACGAGCAGTACTTC.

Worth noting for this clonotype: Being one base from a much bigger clone, this may be a read error. V and J are TRBV6-1 and TRBJ2-5; possible D gene TRBD2, 5 bases. The DNA end favors TRBJ2-1, so the J call may be wrong. CDR3 length equals 13 residues. Germline CDR1 reads MNHNS; CDR2 reads SASEGT. The chain's CDR3 is CASRPGINYEQFF. The CDR3 DNA reads TGTGCCAGCAGACCCGGGATCAACTACGAGCAGTTCTTC.

This clonotype was picked up many times. The gene calls are TRBV12-3 or TRBV12-4 and TRBJ2-5; 11 nucleotides match TRBD2. The CDR3 loop spans 15 amino acids. Losses at the gene ends were 2 bases for V and 4 bases for J; bases not matched to a gene: 3. CDR3 bases: TGTGCCAGCAGTTTACTAGCGGGAGGTCCAGAGACCCAGTACTTC. Translation: CASSLLAGGPETQYF.

A few counts support this clonotype. One end of the junction is discordant with germline, which a read error may explain. The gene calls are TRBV5-5 and TRBJ2-1; 8 positions agree with TRBD1. CDR3 length equals 11 residues. Germline lookup yields CDR1 SGHKS and CDR2 YYEKEE (reference sequence). As DNA, the CDR3 is TGTGCCAGCAGCTTTCCGGGACAGGATACCTTC. This sequence encodes CASSFPGQDTF.

The V call is TRBV19, the J call TRBJ1-5, with no clear D. This CDR3 contains 14 residues. The germline CDR1 and CDR2 sequences are LNHDA and SQIVND (reference sequence). V was shortened by 3 bases and J by 0 bases, with 6 bases between the two germline ends. The CDR3: CASSIVDSNQPQHF. CDR3 coding DNA: TGTGCCAGTAGTATCGTCGATAGCAATCAGCCCCAGCATTTT.

This clonotype was seen many times. V and J are TRBV27 and TRBJ2-3, with 8 bases that match TRBD1. The CDR3 contains 14 residues. Germline trimming cut 8 bases from V and 3 bases from J; bases unmatched to any gene: 7. From germline, CDR1 is MNHEY and CDR2 SMNVEV (reference sequence). The CDR3 DNA follows: TGTGCCAGCGAGCCGAGACAGGGGACAGATACGCAGTATTTT. Amino acids: CASEPRQGTDTQYF.

This clonotype was observed many times. This chain connects TRBV28 to TRBJ2-7, with D perhaps matching TRBD2 (5 bases). V dropped 2 bases and J dropped 4 bases, with 18 bases sitting between them. Germline lookup yields CDR1 MDHEN and CDR2 SYDVKM. The CDR3 is 16 residues long. CDR3 sequence reads: CASSLVEVLGSYEQYF. The DNA of the CDR3 is TGTGCCAGCAGTTTAGTGGAGGTACTGGGCAGTTACGAGCAGTACTTC.

This chain links TRBV28 with TRBJ1-1; tentatively, D is TRBD1 (5 bases). Per the germline V gene, CDR1 is MDHEN and CDR2 is SYDVKM. Trimming cost V 1 base and J 0 bases, with 9 bases left between them. This CDR3 is 15 amino acids long. The CDR3 protein is CASSLYRGVNTEAFF. The CDR3 DNA reads TGTGCCAGCAGTTTATATCGGGGGGTGAACACTGAAGCTTTCTTT. Full variable domain (outside the CDR3, taken from reference TRBV28 and TRBJ1-1): DVKVTQSSRYLVKRTGEKVFLECVQDMDHENMFWYRQDPGLGLRLIYFSYDVKMKEKGDIPEGYSVSREKKERFSLILESASTNQTSMYLCASSLYRGVNTEAFFGQGTRLTVV.

Written as DNA, the CDR3 is TGTGCCAGCAGTGTGGGCGGGGGGATTCCCGGGGAGCTGTTTTTT. This codes for CASSVGGGIPGELFF. The chain joins TRBV2 to TRBJ2-2; TRBD2 aligns across 8 bases. This CDR3 has 15 amino acids. Unmatched junction bases numbered 7, after V lost 4 bases and J lost 6 bases. Germline V gives CDR1 SNHLY, CDR2 FYNNEI.

This chain connects TRBV20-1 to TRBJ2-1; 11 bases align to TRBD2. V shed 0 bases and J 6 bases; nucleotides not matched to a gene: 16. Germline loops: CDR1 DFQATT, CDR2 SNEGSKA (reference sequence). This CDR3 contains 19 residues. The CDR3 DNA sequence: TGCAGTGCTAGAGATTATTCCACAACTAGCGGGAGCTTGGGCAATGAGCAGTTCTTC. It specifies CSARDYSTTSGSLGNEQFF.

This clonotype was counted at least ten times. This chain connects TRBV2 to TRBJ2-1; D might be TRBD2 (5 bases). There are 13 residues in the CDR3. CDR1 is SNHLY, CDR2 FYNNEI, per germline. Trimming took off 8 bases at V and 0 bases at J, with 8 bases between the two ends. CDR3 sequence: CASCTSSYNEQFF. The CDR3 region has the DNA TGTGCCAGCTGTACTAGCTCCTACAATGAGCAGTTCTTC.

The rearrangement uses TRBV27 and TRBJ2-3; 7 bases are a match to TRBD2. Germline lookup yields CDR1 MNHEY and CDR2 SMNVEV (reference sequence). The V gene end was trimmed by 2 bases and the J gene end by 8 bases; junction bases not matched to a gene: 4. The length of the CDR3 is 13 residues. The CDR3 sequence: CASSLDGGSTQYF. The CDR3 region has the DNA TGTGCCAGCAGTTTAGACGGGGGGAGTACGCAGTATTTT.

This clonotype was detected ten times or more. The gene calls are TRBV12-3 or TRBV12-4 and TRBJ2-1, with a tentative D call TRBD2 (6 bases). The ends were cut back, 3 bases at V and 2 bases at J, with 11 bases in the middle. This CDR3 has 15 residues. The CDR3: CASSFGGAPYNEQFF. In DNA form, the CDR3 reads TGTGCCAGCAGTTTCGGCGGGGCCCCCTACAATGAGCAGTTCTTC.

This clonotype occurred many times. The chain couples TRBV5-1 to TRBJ2-1, with D perhaps TRBD2 (5 bases). V was pared by 1 base and J by 9 bases, with 17 bases between. In germline, CDR1 is SGHRS, CDR2 YFSETQ. The CDR3 has 15 residues. The CDR3 loop is CASSLYGVEVSEQFF. CDR3 coding DNA: TGCGCCAGCAGCTTGTATGGTGTGGAGGTTAGTGAGCAGTTCTTC.

This chain links TRBV5-1 with TRBJ2-2; TRBD1 is a possible D gene (6 bases). Between the trimmed V and J ends, which lost 4 bases and 7 bases, there was a span of 20 bases. Germline V CDR1 and CDR2: SGHRS, YFSETQ. This CDR3 is built from 16 residues. DNA of the CDR3: TGCGCCAGCAGCGACAACAGGGCGAGAGAGGACGGGGAGCTGTTTTTT. This codes for CASSDNRAREDGELFF.

This clonotype showed up many times. The chain joins TRBV18 to TRBJ2-7; no reliable D call. The V end was cut by 3 bases, the J end by 0 bases, with 9 bases between. Germline loops: CDR1 KGHSH, CDR2 LQKENI. This CDR3 contains 14 residues. The CDR3 protein is CASSPNVDSYEQYF. Written as DNA, the CDR3 is TGTGCCAGCTCACCCAACGTAGACTCCTACGAGCAGTACTTC.

This clonotype was observed a few times. One end of the junction varies from germline; a read error may be responsible. The genes are TRBV6-9 and TRBJ2-1; 8 bases match TRBD1. Germline-derived CDR1 and CDR2 are MNHGY and SVAAGI. This CDR3 is 16 amino acids long. The CDR3 DNA sequence: TGTGCCAGCAGTTGCCAGGGACAGGCGACCTACAATGAGCAGTCCTTC. Translation: CASSCQGQATYNEQSF.

V gene TRBV5-4 combines with J gene TRBJ2-1, with D possibly TRBD2 on 6 matching bases. V lost 0 bases, J lost 7 bases, and 14 bases lay in between. The CDR3 is made up of 15 amino acids. Germline V gives CDR1 SGHNT, CDR2 YYREEE (reference sequence). The CDR3 nucleotides are TGTGCCAGCAGCTTGGAGGCGGGATCGAGAAATGAGCAGTTCTTC. It is translated as CASSLEAGSRNEQFF.

This clonotype was observed a handful of times. Written as DNA, the CDR3 is TGCAGCGTTGAACACCAGGGGGCTCGCACTGAAGCTTTCTTT. Residues: CSVEHQGARTEAFF. The chain is built from TRBV29-1 and TRBJ1-1; 8 bases agree with TRBD1. The V gene's germline CDR1 is SQVTM and CDR2 ANQGSEA. V lost 2 bases, J lost 4 bases, and 6 bases stayed unmatched. This CDR3 has 14 amino acids.

The chain joins TRBV10-2 to TRBJ1-4; D uncertain. CDR1 is WSHSY, CDR2 SAAADI, per germline. The CDR3 has 14 amino acids. V was cut by 0 bases and J by 8 bases, with 10 bases left in between. The CDR3 coding sequence is TGCGCCAGCAGTGAGTCCAGCCCGAGAGAAAAACTGTTTTTT. It codes for CASSESSPREKLFF.

This clonotype was detected ten times or more. This chain uses TRBV11-1 with TRBJ2-5; 11 bases line up with TRBD2. The CDR3 is made up of 16 amino acids. Looked up from germline, CDR1 is SGHAT and CDR2 is FQDESV (reference sequence). Trimming at V came to 5 bases and at J to 5 bases, leaving 10 bases not matched to a gene. The CDR3 sequence: CASSQIAGGPSETQYF. The CDR3 DNA is TGTGCCAGCAGCCAGATAGCGGGAGGGCCCTCCGAGACCCAGTACTTC.

There are a few counts of this clonotype. The rearrangement links TRBV12-3 or TRBV12-4 to TRBJ1-5; D is possibly TRBD1 (6 bases). V lost 4 bases to trimming and J lost 0 bases, with 13 bases between them. This CDR3 region has 16 residues. The CDR3 nucleotides read TGTGCCAGCAGTTCGGCGACAGGTTATAGCAATCAGCCCCAGCATTTT. Encoded protein: CASSSATGYSNQPQHF.